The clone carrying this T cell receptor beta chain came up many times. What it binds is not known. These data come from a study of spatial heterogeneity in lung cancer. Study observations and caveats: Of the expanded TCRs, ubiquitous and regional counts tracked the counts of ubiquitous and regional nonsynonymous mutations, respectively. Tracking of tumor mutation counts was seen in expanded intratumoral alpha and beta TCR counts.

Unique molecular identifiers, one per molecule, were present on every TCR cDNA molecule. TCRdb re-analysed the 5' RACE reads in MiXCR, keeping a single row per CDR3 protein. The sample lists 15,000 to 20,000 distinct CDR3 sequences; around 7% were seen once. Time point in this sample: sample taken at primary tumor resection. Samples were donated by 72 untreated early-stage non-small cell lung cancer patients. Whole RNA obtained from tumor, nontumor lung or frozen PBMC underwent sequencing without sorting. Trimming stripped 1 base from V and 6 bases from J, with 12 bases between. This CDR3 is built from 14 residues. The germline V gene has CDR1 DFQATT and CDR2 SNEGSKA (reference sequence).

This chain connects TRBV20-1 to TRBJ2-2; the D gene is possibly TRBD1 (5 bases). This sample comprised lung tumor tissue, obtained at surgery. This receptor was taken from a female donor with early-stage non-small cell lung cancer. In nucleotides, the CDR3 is TGCAGTGCTAGAGGTCGGCAGGGCCCCGGGGAGCTGTTTTTT. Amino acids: CSARGRQGPGELFF.